Shown below are 6 T cell receptor beta chains from a single sample sequenced in a study of blood T cell repertoires in COVID-19. TCRdb's table, derived via immunoSEQ multiplex PCR, lists solely in-frame clones and lacks some. The sample lists more than 110,000 clones, 70% to 85% occurring once. The specimen sequenced was peripheral blood. These receptors were taken from a man between 60 and 75 years old with acute or convalescent COVID-19.

The V and J genes are TRBV6-5 and TRBJ1-3; D ambiguous. The CDR3 length is 13 residues. V was cut by 10 bases and J by 1 base, with 11 bases left in between. Germline CDR1 MNHEY, CDR2 SVGAGI. CDR3 amino acids: CAIVRGSGNTIYF. The CDR3 nucleotides are TGTGCCATCGTCCGAGGATCTGGAAACACCATATATTTT.

The V call is TRBV30, the J call TRBJ1-5, with D tentatively TRBD1 (6 bases). The ends were cut back, 5 bases at V and 5 bases at J, with 19 bases in the middle. From germline, CDR1 is GTSNPN and CDR2 SVGIG (reference sequence). The CDR3 runs to 15 residues. The CDR3, as DNA: TGTGCCTGGGGGAACAGGGCCAGCCCGTATCAGCCCCAGCATTTT. This encodes CAWGNRASPYQPQHF. Full variable domain (rest looked up from reference TRBV30 and TRBJ1-5): SQTIHQWPATLVQPVGSPLSLECTVEGTSNPNLYWYRQAAGRGLQLLFYSVGIGQISSEVPQNLSASRPQDRQFILSSKKLLLSDSGFYLCAWGNRASPYQPQHFGDGTRLSIL.

The rearrangement uses TRBV6-2 or TRBV6-3 and TRBJ2-5; D may be TRBD1 (6 bases). This CDR3 is 13 amino acids long. Germline assignment: CDR1 MNHEY and CDR2 SVGEGT. V was clipped by 4 bases and J by 4 bases, with 10 bases between them. CDR3 sequence (DNA): TGTGCCAGCAGTTTAAACAGGGCAGAGACCCAGTACTTC. It is translated as CASSLNRAETQYF.

V is TRBV4-1 and J is TRBJ1-1; 7 bases are a match to TRBD1. Germline lookup yields CDR1 MGHRA and CDR2 YSYEKL. J gave up 6 bases and V 5 bases, and 6 bases lay outside the gene matches. The CDR3 covers 13 residues. The CDR3, as DNA: TGCGCCAGCAGCGCCACAGGGGTCCCTGAAGCTTTCTTT. As protein: CASSATGVPEAFF.

The V gene is TRBV5-6, the J gene TRBJ1-1; 7 positions agree with TRBD1. This CDR3 spans 12 amino acids. Germline-derived CDR1 and CDR2 are SGHDT and YYEEEE. Unmatched junction bases numbered 4, after V lost 7 bases and J lost 4 bases. The CDR3 DNA follows: TGTGCCAGCGGAACAGGGGCCACTGAAGCTTTCTTT. This encodes CASGTGATEAFF.

The chain joins TRBV7-2 to TRBJ2-7, with TRBD2 matching 15 bases. The CDR3 runs to 16 residues. Germline CDR1 SGHTA, CDR2 FQGNSA. V shed 5 bases, J shed 4 bases, and the junction held 6 bases outside the gene matches. Here the CDR3 DNA reads TGTGCCAGCAGCCTGGGACTAGCGGGAGGTCCTTACGAGCAGTACTTC. Translated: CASSLGLAGGPYEQYF.